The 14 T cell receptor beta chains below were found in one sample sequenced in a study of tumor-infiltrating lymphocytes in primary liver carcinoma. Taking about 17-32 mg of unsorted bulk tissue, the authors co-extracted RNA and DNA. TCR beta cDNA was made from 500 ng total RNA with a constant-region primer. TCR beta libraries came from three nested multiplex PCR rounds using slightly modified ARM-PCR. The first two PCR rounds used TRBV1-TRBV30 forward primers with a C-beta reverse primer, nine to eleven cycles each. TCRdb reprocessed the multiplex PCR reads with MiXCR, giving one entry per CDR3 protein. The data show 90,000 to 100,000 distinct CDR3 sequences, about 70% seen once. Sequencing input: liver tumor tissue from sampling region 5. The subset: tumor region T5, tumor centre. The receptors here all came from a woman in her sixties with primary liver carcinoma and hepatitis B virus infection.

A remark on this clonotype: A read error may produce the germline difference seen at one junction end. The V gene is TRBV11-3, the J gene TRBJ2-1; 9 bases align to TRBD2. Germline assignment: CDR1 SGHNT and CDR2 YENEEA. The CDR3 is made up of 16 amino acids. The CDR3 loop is CSSSATSGGQYNEQFF. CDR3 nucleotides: TGCAGCAGCAGCGCGACTAGCGGAGGCCAATACAATGAGCAGTTCTTC.

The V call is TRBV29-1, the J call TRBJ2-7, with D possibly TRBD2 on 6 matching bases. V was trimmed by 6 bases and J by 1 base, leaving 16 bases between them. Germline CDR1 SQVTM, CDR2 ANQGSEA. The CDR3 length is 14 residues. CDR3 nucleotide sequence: TGCAGCGTAGTACCATCGCGGGGATCCTACGAGCAGTACTTC. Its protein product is CSVVPSRGSYEQYF.

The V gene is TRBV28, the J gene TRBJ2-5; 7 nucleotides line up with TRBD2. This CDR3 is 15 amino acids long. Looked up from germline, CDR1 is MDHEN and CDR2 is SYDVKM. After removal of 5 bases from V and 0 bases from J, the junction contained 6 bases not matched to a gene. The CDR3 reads CASSGGDGYQETQYF. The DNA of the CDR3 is TGTGCCAGCAGTGGGGGGGACGGCTACCAAGAGACCCAGTACTTC.

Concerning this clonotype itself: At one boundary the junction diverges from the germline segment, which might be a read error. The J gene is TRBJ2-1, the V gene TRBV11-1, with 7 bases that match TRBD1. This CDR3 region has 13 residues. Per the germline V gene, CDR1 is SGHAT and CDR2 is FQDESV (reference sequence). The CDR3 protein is CASGFGTDNEQFF. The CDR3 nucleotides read TGTGCCAGCGGCTTCGGGACAGACAATGAGCAGTTCTTC.

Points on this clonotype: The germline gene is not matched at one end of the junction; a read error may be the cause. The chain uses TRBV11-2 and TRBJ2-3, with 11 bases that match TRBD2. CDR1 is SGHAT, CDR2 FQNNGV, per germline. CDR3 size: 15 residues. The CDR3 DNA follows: TGTGTCAGCAGCACTGGACTAGCGGGCCCAGATATGCAGTATTTT. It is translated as CVSSTGLAGPDMQYF.

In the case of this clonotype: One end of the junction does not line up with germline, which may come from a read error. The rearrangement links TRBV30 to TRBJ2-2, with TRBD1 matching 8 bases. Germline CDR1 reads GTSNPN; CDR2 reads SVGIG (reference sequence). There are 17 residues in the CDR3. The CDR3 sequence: CTWRPQGQVKIVEELFF. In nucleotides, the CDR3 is TGTACCTGGAGACCACAGGGACAGGTTAAAATCGTCGAGGAGCTGTTTTTT.

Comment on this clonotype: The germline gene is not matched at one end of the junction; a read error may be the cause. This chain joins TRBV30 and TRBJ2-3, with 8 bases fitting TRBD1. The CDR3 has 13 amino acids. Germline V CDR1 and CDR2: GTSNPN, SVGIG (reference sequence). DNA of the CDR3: TGTGTCTGGAGTACCAGGGGGCCAGATACGCAGTATTTT. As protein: CVWSTRGPDTQYF. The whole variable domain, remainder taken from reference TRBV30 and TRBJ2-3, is SQTIHQWPATLVQPVGSPLSLECTVEGTSNPNLYWYRQAAGRGLQLLFYSVGIGQISSEVPQNLSASRPQDRQFILSSKKLLLSDSGFYLCVWSTRGPDTQYFGPGTRLTVL.

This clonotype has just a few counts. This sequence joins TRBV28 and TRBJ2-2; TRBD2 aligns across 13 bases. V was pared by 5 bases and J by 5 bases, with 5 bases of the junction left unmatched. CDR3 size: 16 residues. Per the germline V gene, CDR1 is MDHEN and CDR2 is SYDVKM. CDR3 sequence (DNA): TGTGCCAGCAGTGAACTAGCGGGAGGGCGGACCGGGGAGCTGTTTTTT. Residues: CASSELAGGRTGELFF. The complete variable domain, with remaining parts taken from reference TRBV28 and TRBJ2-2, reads DVKVTQSSRYLVKRTGEKVFLECVQDMDHENMFWYRQDPGLGLRLIYFSYDVKMKEKGDIPEGYSVSREKKERFSLILESASTNQTSMYLCASSELAGGRTGELFFGEGSRLTVL.

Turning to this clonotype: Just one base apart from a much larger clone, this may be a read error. The CDR3 nucleotides are TGTGCCAGGAGCTCGAGCGCCACAGATACGCAGTATTTT. Translated, it gives CARSSSATDTQYF. The V and J genes are TRBV7-9 and TRBJ2-3; no clear D. Germline CDR1 is SEHNR and CDR2 is FQNEAQ (reference sequence). The CDR3 contains 13 residues. The full variable domain, rest sourced from reference TRBV7-9 and TRBJ2-3, is DTGVSQNPRHKITKRGQNVTFRCDPISEHNRLYWYRQTLGQGPEFLTYFQNEAQLEKSRLLSDRFSAERPKGSFSTLEIQRTEQGDSAMYLCARSSSATDTQYFGPGTRLTVL.

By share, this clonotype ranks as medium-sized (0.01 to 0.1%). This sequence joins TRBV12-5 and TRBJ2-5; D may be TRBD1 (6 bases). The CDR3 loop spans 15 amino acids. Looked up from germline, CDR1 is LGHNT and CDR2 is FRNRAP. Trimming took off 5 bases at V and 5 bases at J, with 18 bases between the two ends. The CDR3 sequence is CASGTSDSPGETQYF. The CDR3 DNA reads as TGTGCTAGTGGTACCTCGGACAGCCCGGGGGAGACCCAGTACTTC.

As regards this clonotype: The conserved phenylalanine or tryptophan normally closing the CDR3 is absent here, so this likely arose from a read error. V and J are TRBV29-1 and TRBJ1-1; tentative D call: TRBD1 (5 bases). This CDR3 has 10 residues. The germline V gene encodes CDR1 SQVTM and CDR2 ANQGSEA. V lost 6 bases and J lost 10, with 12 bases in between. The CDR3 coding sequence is TGCAGCGTCGGACTGGGGGGAGCTTTCGTT. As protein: CSVGLGGAFV.

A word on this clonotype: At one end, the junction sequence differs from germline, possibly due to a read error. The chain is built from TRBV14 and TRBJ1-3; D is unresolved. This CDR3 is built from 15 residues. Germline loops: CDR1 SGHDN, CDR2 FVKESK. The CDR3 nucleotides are TGTGGCAGCAACCAAGATGGGAACTCTGGAAACACCATATATTTT. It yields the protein CGSNQDGNSGNTIYF. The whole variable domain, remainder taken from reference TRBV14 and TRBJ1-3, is EAGVTQFPSHSVIEKGQTVTLRCDPISGHDNLYWYRRVMGKEIKFLLHFVKESKQDESGMPNNRFLAERTGGTYSTLKVQPAELEDSGVYFCGSNQDGNSGNTIYFGEGSWLTVV.

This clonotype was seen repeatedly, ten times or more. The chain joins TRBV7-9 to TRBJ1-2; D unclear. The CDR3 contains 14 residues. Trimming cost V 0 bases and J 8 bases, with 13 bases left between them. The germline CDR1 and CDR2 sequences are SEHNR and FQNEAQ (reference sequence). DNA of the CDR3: TGTGCCAGCAGCTTAGCGCGCGGGGAGCGGGGCTACACCTTC. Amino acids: CASSLARGERGYTF.

CDR3: CASSFTVADGADTQYF. The CDR3 DNA is TGTGCCAGCAGTTTCACTGTAGCGGACGGGGCAGATACGCAGTATTTT. This rearrangement joins TRBV6-2 or TRBV6-3 to TRBJ2-3; D perhaps matches TRBD2 (6 bases). The V and J ends lost 4 bases and 4 bases respectively, with 18 bases between them. The CDR3 runs to 16 residues. CDR1 is MNHEY, CDR2 SVGEGT, per germline.